The clone carrying this T cell receptor (beta chain) is a singleton in its sample. The antigen is undetermined. This sample stems from a study of cytomegalovirus exposure and HLA in healthy donors. General study findings and limits: In an earlier analysis, in some 600 donors, most V segments appeared productive either ~87% or ~30% of the time.

The PCR used 60 Vbeta and 13 Jbeta primers. Only in-frame clones appear in the TCRdb table, and some are missing; sequencing was by immunoSEQ multiplex PCR. Among about 100,000 clones listed, 75% were seen once. Germline CDR1 is LNHDA and CDR2 is SQIVND (reference sequence). Trimming took 7 bases from V and 8 from J; bases not matched to a gene: 17. The length of the CDR3 is 17 residues. The source of this sequence is a woman aged 18 to 35 in good health and CMV-seropositive. This chain connects TRBV19 to TRBJ1-2, with 12 bases matching TRBD1. The sequenced sample consisted of PBMCs. Written as DNA, the CDR3 is TGTGCCAGTACCCTCAAGGCGGGGGACAGGGGGCTCCGCGGCTACACCTTC. As protein: CASTLKAGDRGLRGYTF. Filled out from reference TRBV19 and TRBJ1-2, the complete variable domain reads DGGITQSPKYLFRKEGQNVTLSCEQNLNHDAMYWYRQDPGQGLRLIYYSQIVNDFQKGDIAEGYSVSREKKESFPLTVTSAQKNPTAFYLCASTLKAGDRGLRGYTFGSGTRLTVV.